These T cell receptor beta chains were read from a single sample in a study of shared clonotypes between healthy human individuals. TCRdb's copy holds only in-frame clones and misses some; the assay was immunoSEQ multiplex PCR. The sample shows about 2 million clones, about 95% of them seen only once. Material: naive CD8+ T cells sorted from blood. All receptors derive from a man younger than 35 in good health. Each CDR3 is given with its conserved first and last residue. Fields, in order: J gene, clone size, V gene, D gene, CDR3 DNA, CDR3 protein. A D gene is named only where the DNA matches it firmly. Size is stated for part of the rows, as once, few or many counts, or as a class when the clone is expanded.

J gene: TRBJ2-7
clone size: -
V gene: TRBV7-9
D gene: -
CDR3 DNA: TGTGCCAGCAGCCCCCCTTCCGGACTGAACGAGCAGTACTTC
CDR3 protein: CASSPPSGLNEQYF

J gene: TRBJ2-1
clone size: -
V gene: TRBV7-2
D gene: -
CDR3 DNA: TGTGCCAGCAGCTTCCCGGGACCGAAAGAGCAGTTCTTC
CDR3 protein: CASSFPGPKEQFF

J gene: TRBJ2-3
clone size: -
V gene: TRBV15
D gene: -
CDR3 DNA: TGTGCCACCAGCACTTTGGCGACAGATACGCAGTATTTT
CDR3 protein: CATSTLATDTQYF

J gene: TRBJ2-7
clone size: -
V gene: TRBV5-1
D gene: -
CDR3 DNA: TGCGCCAGCGGACCGGGGCGGGCATACGAGCAGTACTTC
CDR3 protein: CASGPGRAYEQYF

J gene: TRBJ2-5
clone size: -
V gene: TRBV7-9
D gene: -
CDR3 DNA: TGTGCCAGCAGCAGAACCGGGACTGTGGGGGAGACCCAGTACTTC
CDR3 protein: CASSRTGTVGETQYF

J gene: TRBJ2-7
clone size: once
V gene: TRBV27
D gene: -
CDR3 DNA: TGTGCCAGCAGTGTAGGGGGAACCCTCGAGCAGTACTTC
CDR3 protein: CASSVGGTLEQYF

J gene: TRBJ2-7
clone size: -
V gene: TRBV11-2
D gene: TRBD2
CDR3 DNA: TGTGCCAGCAGCTTCGGGGGGTCTAGCTCCTACGAGCAGTACTTC
CDR3 protein: CASSFGGSSSYEQYF

J gene: TRBJ2-7
clone size: -
V gene: TRBV2
D gene: TRBD1
CDR3 DNA: TGTGCCAGCAGTGACCGGCAGGGGGACTACGAGCAGTACTTC
CDR3 protein: CASSDRQGDYEQYF

J gene: TRBJ2-3
clone size: -
V gene: TRBV30
D gene: TRBD1
CDR3 DNA: TGTGCCTGGAGTGTACAGGGGGACACGCAGTATTTT
CDR3 protein: CAWSVQGDTQYF

J gene: TRBJ2-7
clone size: -
V gene: TRBV7-9
D gene: -
CDR3 DNA: TGTGCCAGCAGCCACTTGTACCGGGACGAGCAGTACTTC
CDR3 protein: CASSHLYRDEQYF

J gene: TRBJ2-5
clone size: -
V gene: TRBV7-9
D gene: -
CDR3 DNA: TGTGCCAGCAGCTTATCTCCCGGGACACTACAAGAGACCCAGTACTTC
CDR3 protein: CASSLSPGTLQETQYF

J gene: TRBJ1-3
clone size: -
V gene: TRBV9
D gene: -
CDR3 DNA: TGTGCCAGCAGCGTCAGCCTGGAGGGAAACACCATATATTTT
CDR3 protein: CASSVSLEGNTIYF

J gene: TRBJ2-1
clone size: -
V gene: TRBV7-2
D gene: -
CDR3 DNA: TGTGCCAGCAGCGGAGGGTACAATGAGCAGTTCTTC
CDR3 protein: CASSGGYNEQFF

J gene: TRBJ1-5
clone size: -
V gene: TRBV9
D gene: TRBD1
CDR3 DNA: TGTGCCAGCAGCGTTACCGGGACAGGCAATCAGCCCCAGCATTTT
CDR3 protein: CASSVTGTGNQPQHF

J gene: TRBJ2-7
clone size: -
V gene: TRBV7-9
D gene: -
CDR3 DNA: TGTGCCAGCAGCTTAATTGGGGGCGGGGAGGAGCAGTACTTC
CDR3 protein: CASSLIGGGEEQYF

J gene: TRBJ2-1
clone size: -
V gene: TRBV10-1
D gene: TRBD2
CDR3 DNA: TGCGCCAGCAGTGAAGTGGGAGGGCCGAATGAGCAGTTCTTC
CDR3 protein: CASSEVGGPNEQFF

J gene: TRBJ1-2
clone size: -
V gene: TRBV19
D gene: -
CDR3 DNA: TGTGCCAGTAGTACGTTACAGGGTAACTATGGCTACACCTTC
CDR3 protein: CASSTLQGNYGYTF

J gene: TRBJ1-1
clone size: -
V gene: TRBV6-1
D gene: -
CDR3 DNA: TGTGCCAGCAGTGAAGAAAGGCTGAACACTGAAGCTTTCTTT
CDR3 protein: CASSEERLNTEAFF

J gene: TRBJ2-7
clone size: -
V gene: TRBV27
D gene: TRBD1
CDR3 DNA: TGTGCCAGCAGTTTAAATAGGGACAGGCTATCCTACGAGCAGTACTTC
CDR3 protein: CASSLNRDRLSYEQYF

J gene: TRBJ2-1
clone size: -
V gene: TRBV28
D gene: TRBD2
CDR3 DNA: TGTGCCAGCCGCTCTAGCGGAGAAGACAATGAGCAGTTCTTC
CDR3 protein: CASRSSGEDNEQFF

J gene: TRBJ2-7
clone size: -
V gene: TRBV6-1
D gene: -
CDR3 DNA: TGTGCCAGCAGTGAAGAATTGGACTACTACGAGCAGTACTTC
CDR3 protein: CASSEELDYYEQYF

J gene: TRBJ2-3
clone size: -
V gene: TRBV9
D gene: -
CDR3 DNA: TGTGCCAGCAGCTCCTGGGCAGGATTGGGTAGCACAGATACGCAGTATTTT
CDR3 protein: CASSSWAGLGSTDTQYF

J gene: TRBJ2-5
clone size: -
V gene: TRBV28
D gene: -
CDR3 DNA: TGTGCCAGCAGTTTATATCGGGGGTCTTCACGGGAGACCCAGTACTTC
CDR3 protein: CASSLYRGSSRETQYF

J gene: TRBJ1-6
clone size: -
V gene: TRBV25-1
D gene: -
CDR3 DNA: TGTGCCAGCAGGAGTAGGGCCGATAATTCACCCCTCCACTTT
CDR3 protein: CASRSRADNSPLHF

J gene: TRBJ2-3
clone size: once
V gene: TRBV9
D gene: TRBD2
CDR3 DNA: TGTGCCAGCAGCGCGGCCAGCGGGGGGGCGACAGATACGCAGTATTTT
CDR3 protein: CASSAASGGATDTQYF

J gene: TRBJ2-2
clone size: -
V gene: TRBV7-9
D gene: -
CDR3 DNA: TGTGCCAGTTCCCACATGGCCGGGGAGCTGTTTTTT
CDR3 protein: CASSHMAGELFF

J gene: TRBJ2-3
clone size: -
V gene: TRBV6-1
D gene: TRBD1
CDR3 DNA: TGTGCCAGCAGTGGACAGGGCGCCACAGATACGCAGTATTTT
CDR3 protein: CASSGQGATDTQYF

J gene: TRBJ2-1
clone size: -
V gene: TRBV13
D gene: -
CDR3 DNA: TGTGCCAGCAGCTTACTACCCCTTGGGGATGAGCAGTTCTTC
CDR3 protein: CASSLLPLGDEQFF

J gene: TRBJ1-2
clone size: -
V gene: TRBV6-5
D gene: -
CDR3 DNA: TGTGCCAGCACCCCCGCGGACTGGTCCTATGGCTACACCTTC
CDR3 protein: CASTPADWSYGYTF

J gene: TRBJ2-7
clone size: -
V gene: TRBV27
D gene: TRBD1
CDR3 DNA: TGTGCCAGCAGTTTGGACAGGGTAGAGGACGAGCAGTACTTC
CDR3 protein: CASSLDRVEDEQYF

J gene: TRBJ1-6
clone size: -
V gene: TRBV19
D gene: -
CDR3 DNA: TGTGCCAGTAGTTGGGGGAAAAATTCACCCCTCCACTTT
CDR3 protein: CASSWGKNSPLHF

J gene: TRBJ2-3
clone size: -
V gene: TRBV30
D gene: TRBD2
CDR3 DNA: TGTGCCTGGAGTGTCGGGACTAGCAGTTTCGATACGCAGTATTTT
CDR3 protein: CAWSVGTSSFDTQYF

J gene: TRBJ1-6
clone size: -
V gene: TRBV5-1
D gene: -
CDR3 DNA: TGCGCCAGCAGCTTGGGCGGGCCCCATAATTCACCCCTCCACTTT
CDR3 protein: CASSLGGPHNSPLHF

J gene: TRBJ2-3
clone size: -
V gene: TRBV29-1
D gene: -
CDR3 DNA: TGCAGCGTTGAAGGGCAGGATTTCACAGATACGCAGTATTTT
CDR3 protein: CSVEGQDFTDTQYF

J gene: TRBJ2-5
clone size: -
V gene: TRBV6-6
D gene: -
CDR3 DNA: TGTGCCAGCAGTTACCTTAGCGGTCAAGAGACCCAGTACTTC
CDR3 protein: CASSYLSGQETQYF